This T cell receptor (beta chain) was found in a study of T cell repertoires in cytomegalovirus infection. This clonotype was seen a handful of times. TCRdb reprocessed the reads with MiXCR, giving one entry per CDR3 protein. Here the sample spans 200,000 to 300,000 distinct CDR3 sequences, approximately 14% being singletons. Germline loops: CDR1 DFQATT, CDR2 SNEGSKA (reference sequence). Trimming left V 4 bases short and J 3 bases short, with 12 bases between. This CDR3 spans 13 amino acids. What was sequenced was PBMCs. The sequence was collected from a human donor in good health (CMV status not recorded). Some clones in this sample may be carry-over from other donors' samples. The chain carries TRBV20-1 and TRBJ2-5; D not resolved. CDR3 in amino acids: CSAKDPAKETQYF. The DNA for the CDR3 is TGCAGTGCTAAGGATCCCGCGAAAGAGACCCAGTACTTC.